What follows are 21 T cell receptor beta chains derived from one specimen sequenced in a study of immune characterization of retroperitoneal liposarcoma (dated by TCRdb to the late 2010s). The library came from PCR. The listed sequencing device is NextSeq 500. The raw public reads went through TCRdb reprocessing: fastp at Q25, MiXCR clone calling, in-frame beta chains kept. CDR3 protein duplicates are merged, each entry listing the most common genes and DNA. The sample includes some 3,100 distinct CDR3 sequences, with approximately 48% observed a single time. Jointly, the top ten make up around 58% of the sample. Sequenced sample: tumor tissue. The source of these receptors is a male donor with retroperitoneal liposarcoma.

A note on this clonotype: Mismatch with germline at one junction end may stem from a read error. This chain uses TRBV6-8 with TRBJ2-1; 9 nucleotides align to TRBD2. The length of the CDR3 is 18 residues. Per the germline V gene, CDR1 is MNHGY and CDR2 is SAAAGT. CDR3 protein: CASSRRTSETVPYNEQYF. The CDR3 region has the DNA TGTGCCAGCAGTCGCAGGACTAGCGAAACTGTTCCCTACAATGAGCAGTACTTT.

The chain couples TRBV7-2 to TRBJ2-1; 7 positions agree with TRBD2. The CDR3 runs to 14 residues. Germline V CDR1 and CDR2: SGHTA, FQGNSA. Germline trimming cut 2 bases from V and 9 bases from J; bases unmatched to any gene: 7. CDR3 DNA: TGTGCCAGCAGCTTAAAGAGCGGGGATCTTGAGCAGTTCTTC. The encoded protein is CASSLKSGDLEQFF.

This clonotype was counted only a few times. The J gene is TRBJ2-1, the V gene TRBV6-1; D call uncertain. V shed 6 bases and J shed 7 bases, with 16 bases lying between them. Germline V gene data show CDR1 as MNHNS and CDR2 as SASEGT. CDR3 size: 14 residues. The CDR3 loop is CASSYGPRVNEQFF. As DNA, the CDR3 is TGTGCCAGCAGCTACGGACCCCGGGTTAATGAGCAGTTCTTC.

This chain uses TRBV6-1 with TRBJ2-5; 8 bases align to TRBD2. The CDR3 covers 21 residues. The trim removed 7 bases at V and 4 bases at J, leaving 29 bases unmatched. Germline V lookup: CDR1 MNHNS, CDR2 SASEGT. The CDR3 is CASTPPPLSRAGVGAGETQYF. Written as DNA, the CDR3 is TGTGCCAGCACTCCCCCCCCACTATCCCGAGCGGGGGTCGGAGCTGGAGAGACCCAGTACTTC.

This clonotype was counted between two and nine times. This chain uses TRBV5-1 with TRBJ1-1; D unclear. This CDR3 comprises 16 residues. Trimming stripped 0 bases from V and 0 bases from J, with 12 bases between. Germline CDR1 and CDR2: SGHRS and YFSETQ. The CDR3 spells CASSLDGRGLNTEAFF. The CDR3 DNA is TGCGCCAGCAGCTTGGATGGACGGGGATTGAACACTGAAGCTTTCTTT.

J is TRBJ2-3 and V is TRBV7-3, with 7 bases lining up with TRBD2. V gave up 5 bases and J gave up 1 base; unmatched junction bases: 3. CDR3 length: 14 amino acids. From germline, CDR1 is SGHTA and CDR2 FQGTGA. CDR3 protein: CASSRGRGTDTQYF. The CDR3 DNA reads TGTGCCAGCAGCCGGGGGAGGGGCACAGATACGCAGTATTTT.

This clonotype showed up just a few times. V gene TRBV25-1 combines with J gene TRBJ2-1; 12 nucleotides line up with TRBD2. V lost 4 bases and J lost 0; bases outside the gene matches: 1. The length of the CDR3 is 16 residues. The germline CDR1 and CDR2 sequences are MGHDK and SYGVNS. The CDR3 sequence: CASSVLAGGSYNEQFF. CDR3 DNA: TGTGCCAGCAGTGTACTAGCGGGGGGCTCCTACAATGAGCAGTTCTTC.

A single count supports this clonotype. The chain combines TRBV7-2 with TRBJ1-5; D not resolved. Germline CDR1 SGHTA, CDR2 FQGNSA. CDR3 length: 15 amino acids. Trimming cost V 5 bases and J 0 bases, with 11 bases left between them. The CDR3 loop reads CASSPSPYSNQPQHF. Here the CDR3 DNA reads TGTGCCAGCAGCCCGAGTCCATATAGCAATCAGCCCCAGCATTTT.

The J gene is TRBJ2-1, the V gene TRBV12-3 or TRBV12-4; 14 nucleotides line up with TRBD2. CDR3 length: 17 amino acids. V was pared by 4 bases and J by 7 bases, with 9 bases of the junction left unmatched. CDR3 coding DNA: TGTGCCAGCAGTTCCCGACTAGCGGGAGGGCCCAGTAATGAGCAGTTCTTC. It specifies CASSSRLAGGPSNEQFF.

Remarks on this clonotype: One end of the junction is discordant with germline, which a read error may explain. This chain links TRBV6-6 with TRBJ2-3; 8 bases map to TRBD1. In germline, CDR1 is MNHNY, CDR2 SVGAGI (reference sequence). CDR3 length: 12 amino acids. This CDR3 reads CASSYSQGALRF. The CDR3 DNA reads TGTGCCAGCAGTTACTCTCAGGGGGCGCTGAGATTT.

There are a few counts of this clonotype. This sequence joins TRBV6-1 and TRBJ2-5, with a weak D call TRBD1 (5 bases). TRBJ2-7 explains the end of the DNA better; the J call may be wrong. Germline CDR1 is MNHNS and CDR2 is SASEGT. The length of the CDR3 is 14 residues. The CDR3 spells CASSVPTDTYEQYF. The CDR3, as DNA: TGTGCCAGCAGCGTCCCGACAGATACCTACGAGCAGTACTTC.

The rearrangement uses TRBV5-1 and TRBJ2-1; unclear D gene. The CDR3 runs to 15 residues. V lost 4 bases to trimming and J lost 7 bases, with 18 bases between them. Germline V lookup: CDR1 SGHRS, CDR2 YFSETQ. DNA of the CDR3: TGCGCCAGCAGCATGTTCGGCCTAATTGGGAATGAGCAGTTCTTC. Protein: CASSMFGLIGNEQFF.

By sample fraction, this clonotype is medium-sized. This chain uses TRBV11-3 with TRBJ2-1; 10 positions match TRBD2. The trim removed 5 bases at V and 4 bases at J, leaving 8 bases unmatched. Germline CDR1 SGHNT, CDR2 YENEEA. The CDR3 spans 16 residues. The CDR3 protein is CASSRRTSGTYNEQFF. The CDR3 coding sequence is TGTGCCAGCAGCCGACGGACTAGCGGCACTTACAATGAGCAGTTCTTC.

V is TRBV6-8 and J is TRBJ2-1, with a possible D match to TRBD2 (6 bases). Germline CDR1 and CDR2: MNHGY and SAAAGT. V lost 6 bases, J lost 8 bases, and 14 bases lay in between. The CDR3 extends over 13 amino acids. CDR3 nucleotide sequence: TGTGCCAGCAGCCGGGAGAGCGGACATGAGCAGTTCTTC. Amino acid sequence: CASSRESGHEQFF.

This chain connects TRBV6-1 to TRBJ2-2; no firm D call. V was trimmed by 8 bases and J by 5 bases, leaving 6 bases between them. The length of the CDR3 is 11 residues. Per the germline V gene, CDR1 is MNHNS and CDR2 is SASEGT. The CDR3, as DNA: TGTGCCAGCGAAGGGACCGGGGAGCTGTTTTTT. Translation: CASEGTGELFF.

This chain uses TRBV6-7 with TRBJ2-7, with a tentative D call TRBD1 (6 bases). TRBV6-7 is flagged as an ORF with uncertain function. There are 15 residues in the CDR3. V was pared by 9 bases and J by 0 bases, with 18 bases between. The CDR3 reads CASCRTARSSYEQYV. Written as DNA, the CDR3 is TGTGCCAGTTGTCGGACAGCCAGGAGCTCCTACGAGCAGTACGTC.

The rearrangement joins TRBV6-6 to TRBJ2-2; no definite D call. This CDR3 spans 16 amino acids. CDR1 and CDR2 (germline): MNHNY, SVGAGI (reference sequence). The germline V and J ends were trimmed by 2 bases and 0 bases, with 10 bases remaining between them. Here the CDR3 reads CASSYRFGANTGELFF. CDR3 nucleotides: TGTGCCAGCAGTTACCGGTTCGGAGCGAACACCGGGGAGCTGTTTTTT.

This clonotype has only a few counts. The J gene is TRBJ1-5, the V gene TRBV12-3 or TRBV12-4; 11 nucleotides agree with TRBD1. The trim removed 3 bases at V and 4 bases at J, leaving 5 bases unmatched. The CDR3 is 16 amino acids. CDR3 sequence reads: CASSFSGDRGNQPQHF. The CDR3 region has the DNA TGTGCCAGCAGTTTTTCCGGGGACAGGGGGAATCAGCCCCAGCATTTT.

The chain employs TRBV11-1 and TRBJ2-5; possibly TRBD2 for D (6 bases). The V gene lost 6 bases and the J gene lost 5 bases, with 19 bases spanning the gap. The CDR3 loop spans 15 amino acids. CDR1 and CDR2 from the germline V gene are SGHAT and FQDESV (reference sequence). The CDR3 is CASRLGRGARETQYF. CDR3 nucleotides: TGTGCCAGCAGATTGGGACGCGGGGCGCGGGAGACCCAGTACTTC.

The chain recombines TRBV27 with TRBJ1-2; TRBD1 matches at 11 bases. Germline CDR1 is MNHEY and CDR2 is SMNVEV (reference sequence). The CDR3 is made up of 15 amino acids. J gave up 6 bases and V 5 bases, and 8 bases lay outside the gene matches. CDR3 DNA: TGTGCCAGCAGTCCCACCGGACAGGGGGCTGATGGCTACACCTTC. It translates to CASSPTGQGADGYTF.

This chain uses TRBV6-1 with TRBJ2-5; 7 bases are shared with TRBD2. Gene TRBJ2-1 matches the end of the DNA better, so the J call may be wrong. The CDR3 sequence is 17 residues long. Germline V CDR1 and CDR2: MNHNS, SASEGT. The CDR3 reads CASSESFPGGPHNEQFF. The DNA of the CDR3 is TGTGCCAGCAGTGAATCGTTTCCGGGAGGACCCCACAATGAGCAGTTCTTC.